The present entry profiles one TCR beta chain with its context. The antigen remains unidentified. The data stem from a study of cytomegalovirus exposure and HLA in healthy donors. The germline CDR1 and CDR2 sequences are MGHDK and SYGVNS. The CDR3 extends over 14 amino acids. Between the trimmed V and J ends, which lost 6 bases and 4 bases, there was a span of 12 bases. Whole-study findings and limits: When presence/absence was analysed, sequencing depth was taken to be roughly uniform across donors. Researchers reported in a later analysis that a missense DCLRE1C variant was tied to TCR beta V- and J-gene trimming. Researchers counted about 150 TCR beta chains as cytomegalovirus-associated.

PCR employed 60 Vbeta and 13 Jbeta primers. Sequencing used immunoSEQ multiplex PCR; TCRdb keeps in-frame clones, though not all of them. In the table there are about 170,000 clones, around 76% of which are singletons. This chain joins TRBV25-1 and TRBJ2-2; D might be TRBD2 (6 bases). This sequence was found in a female donor in good health and CMV-seronegative. The sample taken for sequencing was PBMCs. Here the CDR3 reads CASRGEAATGELFF. The CDR3 DNA sequence: TGTGCCAGCAGGGGGGAGGCAGCCACCGGGGAGCTGTTTTTT.